Listed below are T cell receptor beta chains from one sample, sequenced in a study of vaccination effects on CD4 cells after COVID-19. Which antigens these TCRs recognize remains unknown. Sequencing was performed with immunoSEQ multiplex PCR; in TCRdb, only in-frame clones are kept and a portion is missing. Altogether around 46,000 clones are present, more than 60% being singletons, with the ten largest covering around a third. Sequences were derived from CD4+ T cells from PBMCs cultured with a peptide pool, sampled before COVID-19 vaccination. The receptors derive from a human donor who had a prior SARS-CoV-2 infection. Each CDR3 is given with its conserved first and last residue. The order of the fields is J gene, D gene, clone size, V gene, CDR3 protein, CDR3 DNA. A D gene is named only where the DNA matches it firmly. Size is stated for part of the rows, as once, few or many counts, or as a class when the clone is expanded.

j_gene: TRBJ2-7; d_gene: .; abundance: .; v_gene: TRBV2; CDR3aa: CASSRGIPSYEQYF; CDR3nt: TGTGCCAGCAGTAGGGGCATCCCCTCCTACGAGCAGTACTTC
j_gene: TRBJ1-3; d_gene: TRBD1; abundance: .; v_gene: TRBV9; CDR3aa: CASSVTGQGYTIYF; CDR3nt: TGTGCCAGCAGCGTCACTGGACAGGGATACACCATATATTTT
j_gene: TRBJ2-5; d_gene: .; abundance: once; v_gene: TRBV7-2; CDR3aa: CASSRDAQETQYF; CDR3nt: TGTGCCAGCAGCCGGGACGCCCAAGAGACCCAGTACTTC
j_gene: TRBJ2-1; d_gene: TRBD1; abundance: once; v_gene: TRBV5-1; CDR3aa: CASSLYDRDHSEQFF; CDR3nt: TGCGCCAGCAGCTTGTACGACAGGGATCATAGTGAGCAGTTCTTC
j_gene: TRBJ2-6; d_gene: TRBD2; abundance: .; v_gene: TRBV15; CDR3aa: CATTKGRAGANVLTF; CDR3nt: TGTGCCACCACTAAAGGGAGGGCTGGGGCCAACGTCCTGACTTTC
j_gene: TRBJ2-7; d_gene: .; abundance: once; v_gene: TRBV2; CDR3aa: CASLPNLATSYEQYF; CDR3nt: TGTGCCAGCCTTCCCAACCTAGCCACATCCTACGAGCAGTACTTC
j_gene: TRBJ2-1; d_gene: TRBD2; abundance: .; v_gene: TRBV2; CDR3aa: CASSEGTSGSRQFF; CDR3nt: TGTGCCAGCAGTGAAGGGACTAGCGGGAGCAGGCAGTTCTTC
j_gene: TRBJ1-2; d_gene: .; abundance: .; v_gene: TRBV6-5; CDR3aa: CASNNGGSGYTF; CDR3nt: TGTGCCAGCAACAACGGGGGTTCTGGCTACACCTTC
j_gene: TRBJ2-7; d_gene: .; abundance: .; v_gene: TRBV21-1; CDR3aa: CASSMKTGDRDEQYF; CDR3nt: TGTGCCAGCAGCATGAAGACAGGGGATAGGGACGAGCAGTACTTC
j_gene: TRBJ1-5; d_gene: .; abundance: .; v_gene: TRBV30; CDR3aa: CAWSVGNSNQPQHF; CDR3nt: TGTGCCTGGAGTGTCGGAAATAGCAATCAGCCCCAGCATTTT
j_gene: TRBJ2-1; d_gene: .; abundance: .; v_gene: TRBV21-1; CDR3aa: CASSKVEGNEQFF; CDR3nt: TGTGCCAGCAGCAAAGTAGAGGGAAATGAGCAGTTCTTC
j_gene: TRBJ1-1; d_gene: .; abundance: .; v_gene: TRBV5-1; CDR3aa: CASSLVAVMNTEAFF; CDR3nt: TGCGCCAGCAGCTTGGTAGCAGTCATGAACACTGAAGCTTTCTTT
j_gene: TRBJ2-5; d_gene: .; abundance: .; v_gene: TRBV6-5; CDR3aa: CASSPSGPQRETQYF; CDR3nt: TGTGCCAGCAGTCCCTCGGGCCCCCAACGAGAGACCCAGTACTTC
j_gene: TRBJ2-2; d_gene: .; abundance: few; v_gene: TRBV21-1; CDR3aa: CASSFRDPRGTGELFF; CDR3nt: TGTGCCAGCAGCTTCCGGGACCCCCGAGGGACCGGGGAGCTGTTTTTT
j_gene: TRBJ1-4; d_gene: TRBD1; abundance: .; v_gene: TRBV11-2; CDR3aa: CASSLDPPQGVISTNEKLFF; CDR3nt: TGTGCCAGCAGCTTAGATCCCCCCCAGGGGGTTATTTCGACTAATGAAAAACTGTTTTTT
j_gene: TRBJ2-2; d_gene: .; abundance: .; v_gene: TRBV2; CDR3aa: CASRQGWTGELFF; CDR3nt: TGTGCCAGCAGACAGGGTTGGACCGGGGAGCTGTTTTTT
j_gene: TRBJ2-2; d_gene: .; abundance: .; v_gene: TRBV2; CDR3aa: CASRDTGELFF; CDR3nt: TGTGCCAGCAGAGATACCGGGGAGCTGTTTTTT
j_gene: TRBJ2-5; d_gene: .; abundance: few; v_gene: TRBV5-1; CDR3aa: CASSTFQGGETQYF; CDR3nt: TGCGCCAGCAGCACCTTCCAAGGGGGAGAGACCCAGTACTTC
j_gene: TRBJ1-3; d_gene: .; abundance: few; v_gene: TRBV30; CDR3aa: CAWEKGYGNTIYF; CDR3nt: TGTGCCTGGGAAAAGGGGTATGGAAACACCATATATTTT
j_gene: TRBJ2-1; d_gene: TRBD2; abundance: .; v_gene: TRBV28; CDR3aa: CASKGTSGSSYNEQFF; CDR3nt: TGTGCCAGCAAAGGGACTAGCGGGAGCAGCTACAATGAGCAGTTCTTC
j_gene: TRBJ2-1; d_gene: .; abundance: .; v_gene: TRBV4-3; CDR3aa: CASSQDRAFNEQFF; CDR3nt: TGCGCCAGCAGCCAAGATAGGGCTTTTAATGAGCAGTTCTTC
j_gene: TRBJ1-5; d_gene: TRBD1; abundance: few; v_gene: TRBV6-1; CDR3aa: CASSGFGQGVGQPQHF; CDR3nt: TGTGCCAGCAGTGGATTTGGACAGGGGGTCGGGCAGCCCCAGCATTTT
j_gene: TRBJ2-5; d_gene: .; abundance: .; v_gene: TRBV24-1; CDR3aa: CATSDPGRQQETQYF; CDR3nt: TGTGCCACCAGTGATCCCGGAAGGCAGCAAGAGACCCAGTACTTC
j_gene: TRBJ1-4; d_gene: TRBD1; abundance: .; v_gene: TRBV18; CDR3aa: CASSPPGQAHEKLFF; CDR3nt: TGTGCCAGCTCACCCCCGGGACAGGCCCATGAAAAACTGTTTTTT
j_gene: TRBJ2-7; d_gene: TRBD1; abundance: .; v_gene: TRBV29-1; CDR3aa: CSVVLNRGRSDEQYF; CDR3nt: TGCAGCGTTGTTCTTAACAGGGGTCGGAGCGACGAGCAGTACTTC
j_gene: TRBJ1-1; d_gene: TRBD1; abundance: .; v_gene: TRBV5-1; CDR3aa: CASRKQGENTEAFF; CDR3nt: TGCGCCAGCAGGAAACAGGGGGAGAACACTGAAGCTTTCTTT